Detailed here is one T cell receptor beta chain. These data come from a study of blood T cell repertoires in COVID-19. CDR3 size: 20 residues. Losses at the gene ends were 5 bases for V and 0 bases for J; bases not matched to a gene: 16. Germline V lookup: CDR1 MNHEY, CDR2 SMNVEV (reference sequence). The data were produced by immunoSEQ multiplex PCR, yet TCRdb's version contains in-frame clones alone and is incomplete. Of about 150,000 clones in the sample, about four fifths were seen once. The chain recombines TRBV27 with TRBJ1-6, with 7 bases that match TRBD1. This receptor was taken from a man between 65 and 79 years old with acute or convalescent COVID-19. The sequencing sample was made of peripheral blood. DNA for the CDR3: TGTGCCAGCAGTGGGAGGACAGGAATCGGCTTCAGCTCCTATAATTCACCCCTCCACTTT. Translated: CASSGRTGIGFSSYNSPLHF.